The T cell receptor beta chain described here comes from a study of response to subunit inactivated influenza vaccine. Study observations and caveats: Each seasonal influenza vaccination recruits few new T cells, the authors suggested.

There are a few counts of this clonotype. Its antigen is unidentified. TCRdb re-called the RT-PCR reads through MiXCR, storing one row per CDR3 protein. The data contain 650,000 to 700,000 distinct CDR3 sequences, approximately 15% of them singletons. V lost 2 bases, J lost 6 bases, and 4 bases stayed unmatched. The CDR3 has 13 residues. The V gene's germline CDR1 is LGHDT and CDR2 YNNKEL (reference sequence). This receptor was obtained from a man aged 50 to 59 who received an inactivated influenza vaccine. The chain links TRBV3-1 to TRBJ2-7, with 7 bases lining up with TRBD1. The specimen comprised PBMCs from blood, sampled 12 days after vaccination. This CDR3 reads CASSQRGGSEQYF. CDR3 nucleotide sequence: TGTGCCAGCAGCCAACGAGGGGGCTCCGAGCAGTACTTC.